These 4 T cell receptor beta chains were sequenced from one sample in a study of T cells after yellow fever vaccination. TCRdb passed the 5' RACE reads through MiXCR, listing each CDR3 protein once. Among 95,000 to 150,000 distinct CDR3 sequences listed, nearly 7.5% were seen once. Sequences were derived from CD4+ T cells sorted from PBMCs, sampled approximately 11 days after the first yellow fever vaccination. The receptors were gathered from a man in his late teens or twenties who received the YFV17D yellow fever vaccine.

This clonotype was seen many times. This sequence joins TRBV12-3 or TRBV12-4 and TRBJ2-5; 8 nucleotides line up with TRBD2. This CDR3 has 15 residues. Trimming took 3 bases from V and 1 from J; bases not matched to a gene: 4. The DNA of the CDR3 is TGTGCCAGCAGTTTCCCGGGGGGGACCCAAGAGACCCAGTACTTC. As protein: CASSFPGGTQETQYF.

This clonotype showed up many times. CDR3 in DNA: TGTGCCAGCAGTTTACCAGGGATCGGGGAGCTGTTTTTT. Translation: CASSLPGIGELFF. This chain uses TRBV12-3 or TRBV12-4 with TRBJ2-2; D may be TRBD1 (5 bases). The CDR3 runs 13 residues. With 2 bases removed from V and 7 bases from J, the gap between germline ends came to 8 bases.

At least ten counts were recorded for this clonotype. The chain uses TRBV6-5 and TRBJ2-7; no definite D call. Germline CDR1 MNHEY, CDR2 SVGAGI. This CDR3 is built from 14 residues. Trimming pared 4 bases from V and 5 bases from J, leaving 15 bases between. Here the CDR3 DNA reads TGTGCCAGCAGTTCCCCCGTGAGGCCGCACGAGCAGTACTTC. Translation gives CASSSPVRPHEQYF.

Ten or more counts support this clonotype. This chain's CDR3 is CASSAGRDRAYEQYV. The CDR3 DNA reads as TGTGCCAGCAGCGCAGGGAGGGACAGGGCCTACGAGCAGTACGTC. The chain employs TRBV7-8 and TRBJ2-7; TRBD1 agrees at 9 bases. The CDR3 has 15 residues. Germline-derived CDR1 and CDR2 are SGHVS and FQNEAQ. Losses at the gene ends were 5 bases for V and 2 bases for J; bases not matched to a gene: 7.